This T cell receptor (beta chain) was identified during a study of blood T cells in healthy people across ages. Study-wide points: Per-million-T-cell TCR beta diversity fell roughly linearly with age.

With a J-beta primer mix and a sample-barcoded 5' primer, a second PCR ran roughly 7 to 11 cycles. Each cDNA molecule carried a tag from a template-switch adaptor that contained 12 random nucleotides. At least 2.5 million CDR3-containing paired-end reads were obtained per sample. TCRdb processed the 5' RACE reads anew with MiXCR; each CDR3 protein has one entry. The profile covers hundreds of thousands of distinct CDR3 sequences, with roughly 49% appearing a single time and 25% to 35% taken by the ten largest. This CDR3 is built from 17 residues. CDR1 and CDR2 (germline): DFQATT, SNEGSKA (reference sequence). Trimming shortened V by 0 bases and J by 0 bases, and 12 bases separated the two germline ends. Extractions gave at least 5 micrograms of total RNA per sample. On this clonotype itself: Its matching antigen is unknown.

The sequencing sample was made of blood. The V gene is TRBV20-1, the J gene TRBJ2-6; maybe TRBD2 (6 bases). This TCR derives from a woman in her sixties in good health. In DNA form, the CDR3 reads TGCAGTGCTAGAGACTCGGACGGGAGCTCTGGGGCCAACGTCCTGACTTTC. Its translation is CSARDSDGSSGANVLTF.